The 22 T cell receptor beta chains reported below all come from one sample, sequenced in a study of blood T cell repertoires in COVID-19. Method: immunoSEQ multiplex PCR; TCRdb's copy keeps in-frame clones and lacks some. The data show a few hundred thousand clones, with over 75% seen just once and roughly an eighth held by the top ten. Source material: peripheral blood. Every receptor here comes from a woman in her sixties or seventies with acute or convalescent COVID-19.

The chain is built from TRBV27 and TRBJ1-6, with 10 bases aligning to TRBD1. CDR1 is MNHEY and CDR2 is SMNVEV in the germline V gene (reference sequence). This CDR3 has 17 residues. Trimming removed 4 bases from V and 7 bases from J; junction bases left unmatched: 10. The CDR3 sequence: CASSSGTGAMGNSPLHF. CDR3 DNA sequence: TGTGCCAGCAGTTCCGGGACAGGGGCCATGGGGAATTCACCCCTCCACTTT.

The genes are TRBV7-2 and TRBJ2-1; 8 nucleotides align to TRBD2. The CDR3 loop spans 15 amino acids. V trimming: 5 bases; J trimming: 6 bases; junction bases outside the gene matches: 9. Germline CDR1 reads SGHTA; CDR2 reads FQGNSA. The CDR3 loop is CASSPPGTSGNEQFF. The CDR3 DNA reads as TGTGCCAGCAGCCCCCCCGGCACTAGCGGCAATGAGCAGTTCTTC.

This chain connects TRBV10-3 to TRBJ2-1; D gene unclear. Looked up from germline, CDR1 is ENHRY and CDR2 is SYGVKD. V shed 4 bases and J shed 8 bases, with 9 bases lying between them. This CDR3 has 12 residues. DNA for the CDR3: TGTGCCATCAGTGGGGTAGAGGATGAGCAGTTCTTC. As protein: CAISGVEDEQFF.

This chain links TRBV5-4 with TRBJ2-2, with 11 bases identical to TRBD2. The V gene's germline CDR1 is SGHNT and CDR2 YYREEE (reference sequence). This CDR3 spans 19 amino acids. V dropped 4 bases and J dropped 12; count of bases not matched to a gene: 23. This chain's CDR3 is CASSPGVTSGRSDGRKLFF. The CDR3 DNA follows: TGTGCCAGCAGCCCGGGGGTTACTAGCGGGAGATCCGACGGGAGGAAGCTGTTTTTT.

The chain recombines TRBV28 with TRBJ1-1; the D is unclear. The CDR3 spans 15 residues. V lost 1 base and J lost 0, with 9 bases in between. Looked up from germline, CDR1 is MDHEN and CDR2 is SYDVKM. DNA of the CDR3: TGTGCCAGCAGTTTATATGACAACTTGAACACTGAAGCTTTCTTT. Translated, it gives CASSLYDNLNTEAFF.

This sequence joins TRBV19 and TRBJ2-1, with a tentative D call TRBD2 (5 bases). This CDR3 region has 15 residues. Trimming left V 3 bases short and J 4 bases short, with 13 bases between. Germline V lookup: CDR1 LNHDA, CDR2 SQIVND (reference sequence). The CDR3 loop is CASSIHGGGYNEQFF. The CDR3 DNA sequence: TGTGCCAGTAGTATTCACGGCGGCGGGTACAATGAGCAGTTCTTC.

The chain carries TRBV2 and TRBJ2-5; the D gene is possibly TRBD2 (6 bases). The CDR3 is made up of 12 amino acids. CDR1 is SNHLY, CDR2 FYNNEI, per germline. Trimming cost V 9 bases and J 1 base, with 9 bases left between them. Here the CDR3 DNA reads TGTGCCAGGGCGGGGCTCCAAGAGACCCAGTACTTC. Its protein product is CARAGLQETQYF.

Details on this clone: Other DNA sequences in the sample encode the same CDR3. The chain links TRBV7-9 to TRBJ1-2; D may be TRBD1 (6 bases). The CDR3 consists of 14 residues. Germline CDR1 is SEHNR and CDR2 is FQNEAQ (reference sequence). Trimming stripped 3 bases from V and 2 bases from J, with 10 bases between. The CDR3, as DNA: TGTGCCAGCAGCTTGGGGGCAGGGAACTATGGCTACACCTTC. Translation gives CASSLGAGNYGYTF. Full variable domain (remainder filled in from reference TRBV7-9 and TRBJ1-2): DTGVSQNPRHKITKRGQNVTFRCDPISEHNRLYWYRQTLGQGPEFLTYFQNEAQLEKSRLLSDRFSAERPKGSFSTLEIQRTEQGDSAMYLCASSLGAGNYGYTFGSGTRLTVV.

The chain combines TRBV4-1 with TRBJ1-6; tentative D call: TRBD1 (5 bases). Per the germline V gene, CDR1 is MGHRA and CDR2 is YSYEKL. CDR3 length equals 12 residues. V was trimmed by 4 bases and J by 13 bases, leaving 11 bases between them. Here the CDR3 reads CASSLIGGPLHF. DNA of the CDR3: TGCGCCAGCAGCCTTATTGGGGGGCCCCTCCACTTT.

CDR3 in amino acids: CASSVATGGRQRGTGELFF. The CDR3 DNA reads TGTGCCAGCAGCGTAGCTACAGGGGGGCGGCAGCGTGGCACCGGGGAGCTGTTTTTT. The chain recombines TRBV9 with TRBJ2-2, with 8 bases identical to TRBD1. The CDR3 contains 19 residues. J was trimmed by 4 bases and V by 0 bases; bases with no gene match: 14. Looked up from germline, CDR1 is SGDLS and CDR2 is YYNGEE.

The chain links TRBV5-1 to TRBJ2-5, with TRBD1 matching over 8 bases. The CDR3 totals 15 residues. V shed 1 base and J 2 bases; nucleotides not matched to a gene: 4. Germline V gene lookup returns CDR1 SGHRS and CDR2 YFSETQ. The CDR3 DNA follows: TGCGCCAGCAGCTTGCAGGGGGCGCGTCAAGAGACCCAGTACTTC. It encodes CASSLQGARQETQYF.

V gene TRBV28 combines with J gene TRBJ2-7, with TRBD2 matching 8 bases. The CDR3 length is 17 residues. Trimming at V came to 4 bases and at J to 5 bases, leaving 16 bases not matched to a gene. Germline CDR1 reads MDHEN; CDR2 reads SYDVKM. The CDR3 bases are TGTGCCAGCAGTTCGACCTCGCCGGGACTAGTAGGACACGAGCAGTACTTC. Protein product: CASSSTSPGLVGHEQYF.

J is TRBJ2-7 and V is TRBV4-3, with unresolved D. CDR3 length: 13 residues. Germline V gene data show CDR1 as LGHNA and CDR2 as YSLEER. The V and J ends lost 0 bases and 4 bases respectively, with 7 bases between them. CDR3 region: CASSQDQKYEQYF. As DNA, the CDR3 is TGCGCCAGCAGCCAAGATCAGAAGTACGAGCAGTACTTC.

The rearrangement links TRBV7-9 to TRBJ1-1; D not certain. Germline CDR1 SEHNR, CDR2 FQNEAQ (reference sequence). The CDR3 covers 15 residues. Trimming pared 6 bases from V and 2 bases from J, leaving 16 bases between. The CDR3 is CASSKSWAKNTEAFF. CDR3 DNA: TGTGCCAGCAGTAAATCCTGGGCCAAAAACACTGAAGCTTTCTTT.

The rearrangement joins TRBV20-1 to TRBJ2-7, with D hard to call. Trimming stripped 4 bases from V and 3 bases from J, with 7 bases between. Germline CDR1 reads DFQATT; CDR2 reads SNEGSKA (reference sequence). This CDR3 is built from 11 residues. CDR3 in amino acids: CSANLVYEQYF. The DNA of the CDR3 is TGCAGTGCTAACCTAGTCTACGAGCAGTACTTC.

V gene TRBV5-1 combines with J gene TRBJ2-2; unclear D gene. CDR1 is SGHRS and CDR2 is YFSETQ in the germline V gene. There are 15 residues in the CDR3. The V gene lost 0 bases and the J gene lost 7 bases, with 13 bases spanning the gap. The CDR3: CASSLVARGSGELFF. CDR3 DNA: TGCGCCAGCAGCTTGGTCGCAAGAGGAAGCGGGGAGCTGTTTTTT.

The chain recombines TRBV5-4 with TRBJ1-2; TRBD1 might be the D (5 bases). Germline CDR1 SGHNT, CDR2 YYREEE (reference sequence). The CDR3 extends over 16 amino acids. The V end lost 3 bases, the J end lost 2 bases, and 17 bases lay between the germline ends. CDR3 sequence reads: CASSSTPGGGNYGYTF. The CDR3 coding sequence is TGTGCCAGCAGCTCAACCCCCGGGGGAGGGAACTATGGCTACACCTTC.

The chain joins TRBV7-6 to TRBJ1-5; 7 positions agree with TRBD1. The germline V gene encodes CDR1 SGHVS and CDR2 FNYEAQ. V lost 5 bases, J lost 7 bases, and 8 bases stayed unmatched. CDR3 length equals 14 residues. The chain's CDR3 is CASSIGTVGQPQHF. As DNA, the CDR3 is TGTGCCAGCAGCATCGGGACAGTCGGGCAGCCCCAGCATTTT.

The chain employs TRBV5-5 and TRBJ2-2; 9 bases line up with TRBD1. V shed 4 bases and J 7 bases; nucleotides not matched to a gene: 8. The length of the CDR3 is 15 residues. CDR1 and CDR2 (germline): SGHKS, YYEKEE (reference sequence). CDR3 in DNA: TGTGCCAGCAGCGGAGGACAGGGGCGAAACGGGGAGCTGTTTTTT. The encoded protein is CASSGGQGRNGELFF.

The chain is built from TRBV7-6 and TRBJ1-3; 10 bases agree with TRBD1. The CDR3 is 15 amino acids. Looked up from germline, CDR1 is SGHVS and CDR2 is FNYEAQ. V gave up 0 bases and J gave up 7 bases; unmatched junction bases: 3. In DNA form, the CDR3 reads TGTGCCAGCAGCTTAGCCCCGGGACAGGGGAACACCATATATTTT. Its protein is CASSLAPGQGNTIYF.

The chain is built from TRBV5-6 and TRBJ1-4; D gene ambiguous. Germline V CDR1 and CDR2: SGHDT, YYEEEE. Trimming removed 3 bases from V and 8 bases from J, with 17 bases in between. The CDR3 loop spans 15 amino acids. CDR3 residues: CASSSQVMREEKLFF. CDR3 nucleotides: TGTGCCAGCAGCTCGCAGGTCATGAGAGAGGAAAAACTGTTTTTT.

As to this clone: Within the sample, other DNA sequences also encode this same CDR3. The CDR3 DNA reads TGCGCCAGCAGCTTGGGGACAGGCGGCAACACTGAAGCTTTCTTT. Its protein is CASSLGTGGNTEAFF. The genes are TRBV5-1 and TRBJ1-1; TRBD1 matches 7 bases. The CDR3 totals 15 residues. With V trimmed by 0 bases and J by 2 bases, 4 bases remained unmatched. The germline V gene has CDR1 SGHRS and CDR2 YFSETQ.